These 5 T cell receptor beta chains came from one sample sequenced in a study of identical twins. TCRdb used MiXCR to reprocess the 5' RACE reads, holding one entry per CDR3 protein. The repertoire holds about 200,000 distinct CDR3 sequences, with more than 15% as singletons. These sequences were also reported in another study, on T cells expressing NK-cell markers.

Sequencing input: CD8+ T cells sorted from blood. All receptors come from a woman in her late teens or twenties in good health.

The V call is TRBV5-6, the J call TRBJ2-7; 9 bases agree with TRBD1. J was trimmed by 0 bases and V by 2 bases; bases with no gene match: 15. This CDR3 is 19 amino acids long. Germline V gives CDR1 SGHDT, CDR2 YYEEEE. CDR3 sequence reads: CASSFYFTGGSRSSYEQYF. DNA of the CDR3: TGTGCCAGCAGCTTTTATTTCACAGGGGGCTCAAGGAGCTCCTACGAGCAGTACTTC.

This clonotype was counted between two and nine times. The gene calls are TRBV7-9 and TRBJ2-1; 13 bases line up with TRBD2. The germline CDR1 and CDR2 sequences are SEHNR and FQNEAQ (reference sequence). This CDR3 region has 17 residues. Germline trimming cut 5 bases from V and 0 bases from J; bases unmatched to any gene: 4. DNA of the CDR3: TGTGCCAGCAGCCTCCGGACTAGCGGGGGCTCCTACAATGAGCAGTTCTTC. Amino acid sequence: CASSLRTSGGSYNEQFF.

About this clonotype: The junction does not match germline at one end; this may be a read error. This CDR3 reads CASSFGREYEQYF. The DNA for the CDR3 is TGTGCTAGCAGCTTCGGCAGGGAGTACGAGCAGTACTTC. This rearrangement joins TRBV7-7 to TRBJ2-7; D may correspond to TRBD1 or TRBD2 (5 bases each). Germline V gives CDR1 SSHAT, CDR2 FNYEAQ (reference sequence). This CDR3 is built from 13 residues.

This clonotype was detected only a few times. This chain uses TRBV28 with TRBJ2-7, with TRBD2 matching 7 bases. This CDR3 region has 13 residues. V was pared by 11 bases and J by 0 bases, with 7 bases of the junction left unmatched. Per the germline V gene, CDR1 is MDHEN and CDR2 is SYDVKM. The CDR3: CAWGGVTSYEQYF. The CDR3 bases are TGTGCCTGGGGGGGGGTAACCTCCTACGAGCAGTACTTC. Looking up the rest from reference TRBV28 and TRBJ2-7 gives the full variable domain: DVKVTQSSRYLVKRTGEKVFLECVQDMDHENMFWYRQDPGLGLRLIYFSYDVKMKEKGDIPEGYSVSREKKERFSLILESASTNQTSMYLCAWGGVTSYEQYFGPGTRLTVT.

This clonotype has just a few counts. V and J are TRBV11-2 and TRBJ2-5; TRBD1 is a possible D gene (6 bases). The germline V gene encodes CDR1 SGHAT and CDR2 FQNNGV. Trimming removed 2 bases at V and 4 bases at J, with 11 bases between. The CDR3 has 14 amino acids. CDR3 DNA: TGTGCCAGCAGCTTAAAGACCAGGGGAGAGACCCAGTACTTC. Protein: CASSLKTRGETQYF.